A single T cell receptor beta chain is shown here with its context. Its matching antigen is unknown. This entry is derived from a study of identical twins. Template switching added a universal primer site, and cDNA bore unique molecular identifiers. TCRdb analysed the 5' RACE reads with MiXCR anew, one entry per CDR3 protein. The table records a few hundred thousand distinct CDR3 sequences, 9.5% to 10% of them present only once. Germline V gene sequence: CDR1 SNHLY, CDR2 FYNNEI. Trimming left V 10 bases short and J 4 bases short, with 35 bases between. The CDR3 extends over 19 amino acids. Study-level points and caveats: Models came in too low on out-of-frame TCR alpha sharing in monozygotic twins. Cord blood's abundant beta clonotypes had fewer insertions, unlike memory repertoires.

The data also belong to a second study, concerning yellow fever vaccine responses in identical twins.

This chain uses TRBV2 with TRBJ2-7, with D tentatively TRBD2 (7 bases). Sequenced material: PBMCs. The receptor was isolated from a woman aged 18-35 years in good health. The CDR3 DNA reads TGTGCCACTACTCCACCGGGGCCATCGGGGGGCCAGGGGAGATACGAGCAGTACTTC. Translation: CATTPPGPSGGQGRYEQYF.